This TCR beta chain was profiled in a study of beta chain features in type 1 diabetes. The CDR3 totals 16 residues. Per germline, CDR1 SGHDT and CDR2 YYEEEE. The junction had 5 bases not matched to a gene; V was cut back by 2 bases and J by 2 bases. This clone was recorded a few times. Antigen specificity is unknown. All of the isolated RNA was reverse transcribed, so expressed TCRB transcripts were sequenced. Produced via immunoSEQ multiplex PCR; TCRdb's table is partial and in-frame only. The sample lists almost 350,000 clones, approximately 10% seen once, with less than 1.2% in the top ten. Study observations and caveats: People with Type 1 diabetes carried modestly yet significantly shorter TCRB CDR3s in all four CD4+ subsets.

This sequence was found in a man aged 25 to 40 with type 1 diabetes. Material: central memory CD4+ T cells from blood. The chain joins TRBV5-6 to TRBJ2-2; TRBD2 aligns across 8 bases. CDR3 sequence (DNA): TGTGCCAGCAGCTTACGTAGCGGGGTCAACACCGGGGAGCTGTTTTTT. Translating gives CASSLRSGVNTGELFF.